The next 8 T cell receptor beta chains were all read from a single sample in a study of glioma-infiltrating T cells after dendritic cell vaccination (dated by TCRdb to the mid-2010s). The time point tag for this specimen amounts to: after dendritic cell vaccination, including at tumor progression/relapse. The receptor library was made with the immunoSEQ multiplex PCR assay. Sourced from immuneACCESS, this table was stored by TCRdb with only in-frame sequences that have V and J called. A share of the clones is absent; for the studies checked, an unresolved V gene accounts for under half, and the remainder has no known explanation. The sample profile shows more than 55,000 clones; about 85% of them were found once. The ten largest make up roughly 8.5% of the sample. Sequencing was performed on blood, taken after dendritic cell vaccination. These receptors were obtained from a human donor with glioblastoma.

The rearrangement joins TRBV28 to TRBJ2-7, with 10 positions matching TRBD2. Looked up from germline, CDR1 is MDHEN and CDR2 is SYDVKM. This CDR3 is 15 amino acids long. J lost 5 bases, V lost 2 bases, and 6 bases had no gene match. CDR3 DNA: TGTGCCAGCAGTTTAACCCAGCGGGGGGGCGACGAGCAGTACTTC. This gives the protein CASSLTQRGGDEQYF.

This clone was seen only a few times. The chain combines TRBV2 with TRBJ1-2, with 7 bases lining up with TRBD1. The length of the CDR3 is 14 residues. Germline V gives CDR1 SNHLY, CDR2 FYNNEI. V was pared by 2 bases and J by 4 bases, with 4 bases of the junction left unmatched. The DNA for the CDR3 is TGTGCCAGCAGTGAATCAGGGACAGCCTATGGCTACACCTTC. This codes for CASSESGTAYGYTF.

The V and J genes are TRBV4-2 and TRBJ2-7; TRBD1 aligns across 8 bases. Losses at the gene ends were 0 bases for V and 3 bases for J; bases not matched to a gene: 7. CDR1 and CDR2 (germline): LGHNA, YNFKEQ. The CDR3 length is 16 residues. CDR3 nucleotide sequence: TGTGCCAGCAGCCAAGACGTTCCAGGGGGCTTCTACGAGCAGTACTTC. Protein sequence: CASSQDVPGGFYEQYF.

The rearrangement links TRBV4-2 to TRBJ2-1; the match to TRBD2 covers 12 bases. CDR3 length equals 16 residues. The germline CDR1 and CDR2 sequences are LGHNA and YNFKEQ. Trimming took 2 bases from V and 1 from J; bases not matched to a gene: 0. CDR3: CASSQTSGGSYNEQFF. Written as DNA, the CDR3 is TGTGCCAGCAGCCAAACTAGCGGGGGGTCCTACAATGAGCAGTTCTTC.

This clone was observed a handful of times. CDR3: CASSQDWGLGTEAFF. The CDR3 bases are TGTGCCAGCAGCCAAGATTGGGGGCTGGGGACTGAAGCTTTCTTT. V and J are TRBV6-6 and TRBJ1-1, with D tentatively TRBD1 (6 bases). The CDR3 extends over 15 amino acids. Between the trimmed V and J ends, which lost 6 bases and 5 bases, there was a span of 19 bases. Germline CDR1 is MNHNY and CDR2 is SVGAGI (reference sequence).

V gene TRBV9 combines with J gene TRBJ1-1, with 8 bases aligning to TRBD1. Looked up from germline, CDR1 is SGDLS and CDR2 is YYNGEE. The CDR3 loop spans 15 amino acids. The junction had 8 bases not matched to a gene; V was cut back by 2 bases and J by 5 bases. CDR3 nucleotide sequence: TGTGCCAGCAGCGTCGACAGGGGTTCGTATACTGAAGCTTTCTTT. Protein sequence: CASSVDRGSYTEAFF.

V usage is TRBV7-2 and J usage is TRBJ2-1; TRBD1 matches at 8 bases. Germline V gene sequence: CDR1 SGHTA, CDR2 FQGNSA. V gave up 5 bases and J gave up 7 bases; unmatched junction bases: 7. The CDR3 sequence is 14 residues long. This chain's CDR3 is CASSHLGQANEQFF. CDR3 DNA: TGTGCCAGCAGCCACCTGGGACAGGCAAATGAGCAGTTCTTC.

The chain is built from TRBV4-1 and TRBJ1-2, with 9 bases identical to TRBD1. The CDR3 sequence is 15 residues long. Trimming at V came to 3 bases and at J to 4 bases, leaving 6 bases not matched to a gene. Germline loops: CDR1 MGHRA, CDR2 YSYEKL. The CDR3 sequence: CASSQEGQGGYGYTF. The DNA of the CDR3 is TGCGCCAGCAGCCAGGAGGGACAGGGAGGCTATGGCTACACCTTC.